This passage covers 8 T cell receptor beta chains from one sample sequenced in a study of T-cell memory formation after mild COVID-19. TCRdb re-derived calls from the 5' RACE reads in MiXCR, one entry per CDR3 protein. The table shows 530,000 or so distinct CDR3 sequences, with 17% occurring only once. The sequenced sample consisted of PBMCs or a T cell subset sorted from them (not recorded which). Receptors originate from an adult woman who had mild COVID-19 (a few samples of this study predate the infection). Cell type and time point are not known.

This chain connects TRBV6-6 to TRBJ1-1; D is possibly TRBD1 (5 bases). V was pared by 0 bases and J by 6 bases, with 20 bases between. Germline V gene sequence: CDR1 MNHNY, CDR2 SVGAGI (reference sequence). This CDR3 spans 17 amino acids. The CDR3 reads CASSYSGSSLTGPEAFF. CDR3 bases: TGTGCCAGCAGTTACTCAGGAAGCTCACTCACGGGGCCTGAAGCTTTCTTT.

This clonotype appeared a few times. J is TRBJ2-5 and V is TRBV7-9; tentative D call: TRBD2 (6 bases). Germline CDR1 is SEHNR and CDR2 is FQNEAQ (reference sequence). This CDR3 has 14 amino acids. Trimming cost V 8 bases and J 2 bases, with 15 bases left between them. CDR3 in amino acids: CASCPGDWQETQYF. The DNA for the CDR3 is TGTGCCAGCTGCCCGGGGGACTGGCAAGAGACCCAGTACTTC. Full variable domain (rest looked up from reference TRBV7-9 and TRBJ2-5): DTGVSQNPRHKITKRGQNVTFRCDPISEHNRLYWYRQTLGQGPEFLTYFQNEAQLEKSRLLSDRFSAERPKGSFSTLEIQRTEQGDSAMYLCASCPGDWQETQYFGPGTRLLVL.

This clonotype has more than one count but fewer than ten. The V gene is TRBV5-1, the J gene TRBJ1-4; D remains unclear. This CDR3 is built from 15 residues. V was clipped by 2 bases and J by 5 bases, with 13 bases between them. Germline V gene sequence: CDR1 SGHRS, CDR2 YFSETQ. The chain's CDR3 is CASSLNTANNEKLFF. CDR3 DNA: TGCGCCAGCAGCTTAAACACGGCTAACAATGAAAAACTGTTTTTT.

This clonotype was counted between two and nine times. The rearrangement uses TRBV25-1 and TRBJ1-2; D not certain. V lost 6 bases to trimming and J lost 4 bases, with 12 bases between them. The CDR3 is made up of 13 amino acids. Germline V gene lookup returns CDR1 MGHDK and CDR2 SYGVNS. The CDR3 loop reads CASSVTAFYGYTF. CDR3 nucleotides: TGTGCCAGCAGCGTCACAGCTTTCTATGGCTACACCTTC.

The V gene is TRBV29-1, the J gene TRBJ1-1; tentatively, D is TRBD1 (5 bases). V was pared by 7 bases and J by 4 bases, with 10 bases between. This CDR3 spans 11 amino acids. CDR1 and CDR2 from the germline V gene are SQVTM and ANQGSEA. CDR3 sequence reads: CSGMGGTEAFF. The CDR3 region has the DNA TGCAGCGGGATGGGGGGCACTGAAGCTTTCTTT.

This clonotype has just a few counts. The J gene is TRBJ1-5, the V gene TRBV9; D is possibly TRBD1 (5 bases). The CDR3 totals 16 residues. Germline loops: CDR1 SGDLS, CDR2 YYNGEE. Trimming pared 4 bases from V and 0 bases from J, leaving 14 bases between. In DNA, the CDR3 is TGTGCCAGCAGCCCGGGGGTACCGTATAGCAATCAGCCCCAGCATTTT. Translation gives CASSPGVPYSNQPQHF.

This chain uses TRBV20-1 with TRBJ1-1; no firm D call. V dropped 0 bases and J dropped 6 bases, with 8 bases sitting between them. CDR1 is DFQATT, CDR2 SNEGSKA, per germline (reference sequence). The CDR3 has 12 amino acids. Here the CDR3 DNA reads TGCAGTGCTAGAGACTTGGGCCCTGAAGCTTTCTTT. This codes for CSARDLGPEAFF.

The rearrangement uses TRBV12-3 or TRBV12-4 and TRBJ1-2; perhaps TRBD1 as D (5 bases). V was shortened by 1 base and J by 4 bases, with 10 bases between the two germline ends. This CDR3 comprises 14 residues. The CDR3 here is CASSLEAGLYGYTF. The CDR3 DNA reads TGTGCCAGCAGTTTAGAGGCAGGGCTCTATGGCTACACCTTC.